Listed here is a single T cell receptor beta chain. Antigen unknown. This CDR3 region has 13 residues. The trim removed 3 bases at V and 7 bases at J, leaving 4 bases unmatched. The germline gives CDR1 MGHDK, CDR2 SYGVNS. It was with 60 Vbeta and 13 Jbeta primers that the PCR ran. TCRdb's table, derived via immunoSEQ multiplex PCR, lists solely in-frame clones and lacks some. The table lists fewer than 200,000 clones, 70% to 90% of them singletons, with about 0.77% in the top ten. This sample was taken from a study of cytomegalovirus exposure and HLA in healthy donors. Findings and limits, study-wide: TCR beta sequences numbering 15,000 to 20,000 were associated with HLA alleles at 0.05 false discovery rate in a later analysis. Looking again later, the authors saw that most CMV-associated TCR beta chains seemed HLA-restricted.

This sequence joins TRBV25-1 and TRBJ1-2; 8 bases match TRBD1. The source is a woman younger than 30 in good health and CMV-seronegative. Sequencing was carried out using PBMCs. The CDR3 nucleotides are TGTGCCAGCAGTGACAGGGGGCACCGTGGCTACACCTTC. Its translation: CASSDRGHRGYTF.